This T cell receptor beta chain was identified in a study of CD8 T cells in Susac syndrome. When the RNA was reverse transcribed, random hexamers were used with an input of roughly 0.45 to 1 ug. TCRdb re-analysed the immunoSEQ multiplex PCR reads in MiXCR, keeping a single row per CDR3 protein. Of around 200,000 distinct CDR3 sequences listed, approximately 96% are singletons. The V and J ends lost 0 bases and 0 bases respectively, with 4 bases between them. The CDR3 is made up of 14 amino acids. CDR1 LNHNV and CDR2 YYDKDF come from the germline V gene (reference sequence). The sequencing input was CD4+ T cells from PBMCs. The TCR originated in a human donor with multiple sclerosis. The genes are TRBV15 and TRBJ2-3; no definite D call. The CDR3 reads CATSRETSTDTQYF. The DNA of the CDR3 is TGTGCCACCAGCAGAGAGACCAGCACAGATACGCAGTATTTT.